This T cell receptor beta chain was recorded in a study of T cells in Graves' hyperthyroidism and ophthalmopathy. This clonotype appeared a few times. CDR3 length: 18 amino acids. In germline, CDR1 is MGHRA, CDR2 YSYEKL. With 1 base clipped from V and 4 bases from J, the junction kept 6 bases outside the gene matches. RNA transcripts yielded amplified TCR beta CDR3 regions. HTBI primers were used for first-round RT-PCR of the TCR CDR3. TCRdb reanalysed the multiplex PCR reads using MiXCR and keeps one entry per CDR3 protein. The table lists roughly 720,000 distinct CDR3 sequences, approximately 15% of them singletons.

This sequence joins TRBV4-1 and TRBJ2-3; 15 bases agree with TRBD2. This TCR was recovered from a man aged 45-65 years with Graves' hyperthyroidism. The specimen was blood. The CDR3 DNA sequence: TGCGCCAGCAGCCAAGCTCTCCGGACTAGCGGGAGGGCAGATACGCAGTATTTT. Its protein product is CASSQALRTSGRADTQYF.